This T cell receptor beta chain was captured in a study of blood T cell repertoires in COVID-19. Study-level background: Samples representing acute and convalescent COVID-19 were sourced from the United States, Italy and Spain. In each case, the material was cDNA or gDNA derived from T cells, B-cell-depleted T cells, or PBMCs.

V lost 3 bases, J lost 3 bases, and 11 bases lay in between. Germline CDR1 and CDR2: LNHNV and YYDKDF (reference sequence). The CDR3 spans 14 residues. Authors' data handling: For nucleated cells, counts were estimated from reference gene primer amplification. TCRdb's table, derived via immunoSEQ multiplex PCR, lists solely in-frame clones and lacks some. That table furnishes V, J and clone size, whereas the DNA furnished D and trimming. Found here are about 80,000 clones, over 75% of them singletons; the top ten hold about 12%. The source material was peripheral blood. The V gene is TRBV15, the J gene TRBJ1-1; D is ambiguous. This receptor was taken from an elderly man with acute or convalescent COVID-19. The CDR3 sequence is CATSRGSRDTEAFF. The CDR3, as DNA: TGTGCCACCAGCAGGGGATCGAGGGACACTGAAGCTTTCTTT.